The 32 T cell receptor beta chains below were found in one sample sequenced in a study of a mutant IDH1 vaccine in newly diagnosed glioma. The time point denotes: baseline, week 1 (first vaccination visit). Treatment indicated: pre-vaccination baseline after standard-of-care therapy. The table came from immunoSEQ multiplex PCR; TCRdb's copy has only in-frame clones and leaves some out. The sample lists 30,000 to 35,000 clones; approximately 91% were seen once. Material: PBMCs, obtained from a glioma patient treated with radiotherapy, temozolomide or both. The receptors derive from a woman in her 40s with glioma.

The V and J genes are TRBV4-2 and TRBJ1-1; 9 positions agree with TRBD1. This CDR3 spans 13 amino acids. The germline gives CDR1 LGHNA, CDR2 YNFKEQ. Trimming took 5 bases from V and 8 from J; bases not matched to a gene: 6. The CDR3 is CASSVQGAGEAFF. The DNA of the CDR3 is TGTGCCAGCAGCGTACAGGGGGCAGGCGAAGCTTTCTTT.

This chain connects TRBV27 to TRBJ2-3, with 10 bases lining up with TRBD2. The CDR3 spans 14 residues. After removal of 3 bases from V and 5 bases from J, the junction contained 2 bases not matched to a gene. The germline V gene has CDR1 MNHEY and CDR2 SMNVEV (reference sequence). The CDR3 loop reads CASSLASGRDTQYF. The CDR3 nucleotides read TGTGCCAGCAGTTTGGCTAGCGGGAGAGATACGCAGTATTTT.

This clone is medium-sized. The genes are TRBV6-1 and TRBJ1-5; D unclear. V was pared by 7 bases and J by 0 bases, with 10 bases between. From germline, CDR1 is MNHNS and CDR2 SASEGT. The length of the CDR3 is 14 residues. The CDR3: CASNPTGSNQPQHF. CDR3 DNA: TGTGCCAGCAATCCGACGGGTAGCAATCAGCCCCAGCATTTT.

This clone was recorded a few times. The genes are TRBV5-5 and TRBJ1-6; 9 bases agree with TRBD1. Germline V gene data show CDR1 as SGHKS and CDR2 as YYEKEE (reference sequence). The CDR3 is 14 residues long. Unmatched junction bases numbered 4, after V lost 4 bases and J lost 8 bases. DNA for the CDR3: TGTGCCAGCAGCCCCGGGACAGGGTATTCACCCCTCCACTTT. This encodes CASSPGTGYSPLHF.

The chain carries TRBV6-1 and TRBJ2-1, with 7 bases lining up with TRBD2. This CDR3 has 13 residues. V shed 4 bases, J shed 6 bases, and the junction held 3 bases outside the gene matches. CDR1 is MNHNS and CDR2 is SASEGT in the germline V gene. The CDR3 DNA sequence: TGTGCCAGCAGTGGTAGCGGGTTCAATGAGCAGTTCTTC. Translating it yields CASSGSGFNEQFF.

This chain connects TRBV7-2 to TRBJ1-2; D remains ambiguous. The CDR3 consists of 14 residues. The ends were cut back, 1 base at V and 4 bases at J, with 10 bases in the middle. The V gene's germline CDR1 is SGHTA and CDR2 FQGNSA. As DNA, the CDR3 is TGTGCCAGCAGCTTAGGTGGCGTGGGCTATGGCTACACCTTC. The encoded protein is CASSLGGVGYGYTF.

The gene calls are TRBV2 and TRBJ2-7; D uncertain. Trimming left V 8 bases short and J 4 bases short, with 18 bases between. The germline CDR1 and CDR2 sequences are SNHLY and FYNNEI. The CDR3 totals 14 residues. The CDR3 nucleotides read TGTGCCAGCGTTGAGGAACCATCGGTATACGAGCAGTACTTC. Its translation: CASVEEPSVYEQYF.

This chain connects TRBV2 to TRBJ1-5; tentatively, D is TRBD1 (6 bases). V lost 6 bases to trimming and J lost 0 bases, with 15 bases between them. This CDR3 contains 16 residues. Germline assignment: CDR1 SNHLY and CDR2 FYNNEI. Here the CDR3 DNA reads TGTGCCAGCAGGGAGGGACACCGGATTAGCAATCAGCCCCAGCATTTT. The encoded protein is CASREGHRISNQPQHF.

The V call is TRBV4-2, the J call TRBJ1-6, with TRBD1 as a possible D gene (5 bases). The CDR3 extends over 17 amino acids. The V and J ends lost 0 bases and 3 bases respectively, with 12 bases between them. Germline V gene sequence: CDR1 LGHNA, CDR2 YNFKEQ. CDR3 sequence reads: CASSQDQWGLYNSPLHF. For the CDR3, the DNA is TGTGCCAGCAGCCAAGACCAATGGGGCCTCTATAATTCACCCCTCCACTTT.

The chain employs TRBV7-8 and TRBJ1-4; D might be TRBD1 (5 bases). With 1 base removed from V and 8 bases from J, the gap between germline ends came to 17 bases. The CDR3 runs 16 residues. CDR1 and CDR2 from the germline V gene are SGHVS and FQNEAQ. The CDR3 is CASSLGGTGRVEKLFF. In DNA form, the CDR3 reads TGTGCCAGCAGCTTAGGGGGGACGGGTAGGGTGGAAAAACTGTTTTTT.

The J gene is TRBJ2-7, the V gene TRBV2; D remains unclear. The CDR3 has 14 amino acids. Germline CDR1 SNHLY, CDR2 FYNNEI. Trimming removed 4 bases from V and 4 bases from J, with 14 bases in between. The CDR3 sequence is CASSAELMGYEQYF. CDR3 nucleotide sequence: TGTGCCAGCAGTGCCGAATTAATGGGTTACGAGCAGTACTTC.

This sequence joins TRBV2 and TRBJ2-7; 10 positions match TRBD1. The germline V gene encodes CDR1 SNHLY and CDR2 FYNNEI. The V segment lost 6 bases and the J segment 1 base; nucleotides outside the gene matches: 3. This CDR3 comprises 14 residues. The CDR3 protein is CASRGQGSSYEQYF. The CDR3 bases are TGTGCCAGCAGGGGACAGGGGAGTTCCTACGAGCAGTACTTC. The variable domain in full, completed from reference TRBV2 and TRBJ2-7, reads EPEVTQTPSHQVTQMGQEVILRCVPISNHLYFYWYRQILGQKVEFLVSFYNNEISEKSEIFDDQFSVERPDGSNFTLKIRSTKLEDSAMYFCASRGQGSSYEQYFGPGTRLTVT.

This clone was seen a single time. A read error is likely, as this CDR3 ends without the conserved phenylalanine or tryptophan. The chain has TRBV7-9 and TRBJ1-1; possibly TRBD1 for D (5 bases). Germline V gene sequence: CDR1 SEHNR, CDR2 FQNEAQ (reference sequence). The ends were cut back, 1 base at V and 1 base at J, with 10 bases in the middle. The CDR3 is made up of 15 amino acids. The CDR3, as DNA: TGTGCCAGCAGCTTAGAATTGGGGCCGAACACTGAAGCTTTCCTT. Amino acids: CASSLELGPNTEAFL.

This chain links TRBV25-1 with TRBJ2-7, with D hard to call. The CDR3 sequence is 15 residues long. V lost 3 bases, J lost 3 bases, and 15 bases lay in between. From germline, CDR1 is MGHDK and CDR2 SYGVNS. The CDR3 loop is CASSEYGTLSYEQYF. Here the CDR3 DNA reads TGTGCCAGCAGTGAGTACGGCACATTAAGCTACGAGCAGTACTTC.

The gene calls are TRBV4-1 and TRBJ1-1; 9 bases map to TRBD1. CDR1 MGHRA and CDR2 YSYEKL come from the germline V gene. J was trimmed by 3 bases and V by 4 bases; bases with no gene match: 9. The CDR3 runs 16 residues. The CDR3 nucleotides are TGCGCCAGCAGCCTACAGGGGGCGCTTGGGGACACTGAAGCTTTCTTT. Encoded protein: CASSLQGALGDTEAFF.

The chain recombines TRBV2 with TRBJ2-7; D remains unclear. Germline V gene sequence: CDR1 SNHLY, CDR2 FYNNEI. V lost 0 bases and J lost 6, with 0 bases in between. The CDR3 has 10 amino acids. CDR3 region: CASSEAEQYF. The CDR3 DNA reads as TGTGCCAGCAGTGAAGCCGAGCAGTACTTC. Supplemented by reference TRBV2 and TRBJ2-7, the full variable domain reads EPEVTQTPSHQVTQMGQEVILRCVPISNHLYFYWYRQILGQKVEFLVSFYNNEISEKSEIFDDQFSVERPDGSNFTLKIRSTKLEDSAMYFCASSEAEQYFGPGTRLTVT.

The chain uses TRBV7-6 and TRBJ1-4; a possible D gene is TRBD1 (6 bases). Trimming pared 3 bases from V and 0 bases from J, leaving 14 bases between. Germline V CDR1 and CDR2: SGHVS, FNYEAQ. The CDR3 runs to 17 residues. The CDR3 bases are TGTGCCAGCAGCTTTGAGGGGGAAGGGGCAACTAATGAAAAACTGTTTTTT. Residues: CASSFEGEGATNEKLFF. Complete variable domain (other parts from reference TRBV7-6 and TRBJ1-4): GAGVSQSPRYKVTKRGQDVALRCDPISGHVSLYWYRQALGQGPEFLTYFNYEAQQDKSGLPNDRFSAERPEGSISTLTIQRTEQRDSAMYRCASSFEGEGATNEKLFFGSGTQLSVL.

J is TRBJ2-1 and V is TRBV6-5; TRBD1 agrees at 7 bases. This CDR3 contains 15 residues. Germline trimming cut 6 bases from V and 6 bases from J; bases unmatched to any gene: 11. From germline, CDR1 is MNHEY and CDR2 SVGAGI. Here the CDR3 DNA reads TGTGCCAGCAGATATGACAGGGATGAGGTCAATGAGCAGTTCTTC. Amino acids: CASRYDRDEVNEQFF.

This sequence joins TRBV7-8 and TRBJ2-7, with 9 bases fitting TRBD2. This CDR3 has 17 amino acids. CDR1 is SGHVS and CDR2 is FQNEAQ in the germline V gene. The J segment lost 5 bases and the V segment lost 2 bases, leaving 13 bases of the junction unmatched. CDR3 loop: CASSLKGWYSGSDEQYF. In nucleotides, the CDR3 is TGTGCCAGCAGCTTAAAAGGATGGTATAGCGGGAGCGACGAGCAGTACTTC.

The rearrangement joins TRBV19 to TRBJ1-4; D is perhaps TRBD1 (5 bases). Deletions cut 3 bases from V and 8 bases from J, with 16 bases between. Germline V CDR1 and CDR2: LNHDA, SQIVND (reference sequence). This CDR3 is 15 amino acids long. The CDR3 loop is CASSIFGGTGEKLFF. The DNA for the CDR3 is TGTGCCAGTAGTATTTTTGGAGGAACAGGCGAAAAACTGTTTTTT.

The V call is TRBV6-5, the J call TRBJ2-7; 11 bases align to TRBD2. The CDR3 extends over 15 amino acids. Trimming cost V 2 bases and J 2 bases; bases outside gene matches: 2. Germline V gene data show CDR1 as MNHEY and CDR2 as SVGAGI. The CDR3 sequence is CASSYLAGGPYEQYF. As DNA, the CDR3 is TGTGCCAGCAGTTACCTAGCGGGAGGCCCCTACGAGCAGTACTTC.

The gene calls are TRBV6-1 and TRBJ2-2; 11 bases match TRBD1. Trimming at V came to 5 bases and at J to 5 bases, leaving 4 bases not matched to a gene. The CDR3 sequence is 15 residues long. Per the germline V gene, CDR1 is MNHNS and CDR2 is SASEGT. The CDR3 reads CASSWTGGGTGELFF. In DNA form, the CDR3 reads TGTGCCAGCAGTTGGACAGGGGGCGGGACCGGGGAGCTGTTTTTT.

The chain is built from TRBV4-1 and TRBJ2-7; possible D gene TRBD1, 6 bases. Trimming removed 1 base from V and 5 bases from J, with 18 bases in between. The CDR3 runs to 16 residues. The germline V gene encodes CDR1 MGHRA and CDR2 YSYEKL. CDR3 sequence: CASSQGGQGIVDEQYF. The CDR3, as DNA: TGCGCCAGCAGCCAAGGCGGGCAGGGGATAGTCGACGAGCAGTACTTC.

CDR3 residues: CASSQDRYGVEKLFF. The CDR3 DNA is TGCGCCAGCAGCCAAGATAGGTATGGGGTAGAAAAACTGTTTTTT. The genes are TRBV4-1 and TRBJ1-4; D call uncertain. The CDR3 spans 15 residues. Trimming took off 0 bases at V and 8 bases at J, with 13 bases between the two ends. The germline V gene has CDR1 MGHRA and CDR2 YSYEKL.

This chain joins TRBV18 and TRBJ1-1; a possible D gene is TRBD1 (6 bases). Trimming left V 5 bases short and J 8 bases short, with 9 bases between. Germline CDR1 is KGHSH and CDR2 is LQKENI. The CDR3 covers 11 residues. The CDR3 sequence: CASSETGEAFF. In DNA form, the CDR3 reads TGTGCCAGCTCAGAAACAGGGGAAGCTTTCTTT.

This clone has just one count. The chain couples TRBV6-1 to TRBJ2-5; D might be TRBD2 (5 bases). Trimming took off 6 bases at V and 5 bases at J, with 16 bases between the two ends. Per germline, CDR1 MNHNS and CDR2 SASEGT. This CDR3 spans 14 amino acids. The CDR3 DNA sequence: TGTGCCAGCAGGAGGGCACTCCCGGGGGAGACCCAGTACTTC. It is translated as CASRRALPGETQYF.

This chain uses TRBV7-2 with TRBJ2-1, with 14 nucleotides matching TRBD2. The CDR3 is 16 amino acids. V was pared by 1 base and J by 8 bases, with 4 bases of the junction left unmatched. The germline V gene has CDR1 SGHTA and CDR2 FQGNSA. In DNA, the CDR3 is TGTGCCAGCAGCTTAGAAGGGACTAGCGGGAGCGATGAGCAGTTCTTC. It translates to CASSLEGTSGSDEQFF.

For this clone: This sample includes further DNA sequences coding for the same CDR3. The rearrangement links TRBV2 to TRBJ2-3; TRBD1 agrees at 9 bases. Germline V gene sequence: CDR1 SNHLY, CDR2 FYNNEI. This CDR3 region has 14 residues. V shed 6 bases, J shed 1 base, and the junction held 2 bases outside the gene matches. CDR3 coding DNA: TGTGCCAGCAGCCGGACAGGGGGCACAGATACGCAGTATTTT. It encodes CASSRTGGTDTQYF.

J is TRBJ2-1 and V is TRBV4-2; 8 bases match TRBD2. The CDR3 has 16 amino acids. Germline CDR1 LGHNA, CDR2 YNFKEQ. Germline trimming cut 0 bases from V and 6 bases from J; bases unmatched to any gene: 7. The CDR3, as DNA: TGTGCCAGCAGCCAAGATGGGGTAGCGGGAACCAATGAGCAGTTCTTC. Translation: CASSQDGVAGTNEQFF.

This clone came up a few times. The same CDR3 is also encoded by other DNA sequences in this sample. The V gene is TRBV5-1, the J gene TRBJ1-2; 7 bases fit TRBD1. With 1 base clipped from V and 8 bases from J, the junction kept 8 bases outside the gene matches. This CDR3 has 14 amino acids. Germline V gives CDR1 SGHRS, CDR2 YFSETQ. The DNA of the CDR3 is TGCGCCAGCAGCTTGATGGACAGGTCAGGGGGCTACACCTTC. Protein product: CASSLMDRSGGYTF.

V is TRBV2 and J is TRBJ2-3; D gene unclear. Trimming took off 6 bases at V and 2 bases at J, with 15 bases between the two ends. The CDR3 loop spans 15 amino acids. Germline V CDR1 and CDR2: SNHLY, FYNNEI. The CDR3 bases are TGTGCCAGCAGCGAACGGACCAGTGACACAGATACGCAGTATTTT. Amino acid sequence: CASSERTSDTDTQYF.

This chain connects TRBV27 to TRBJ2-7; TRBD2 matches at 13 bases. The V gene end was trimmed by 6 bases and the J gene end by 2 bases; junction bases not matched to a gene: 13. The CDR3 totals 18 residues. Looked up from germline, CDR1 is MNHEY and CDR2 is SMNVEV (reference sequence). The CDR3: CASRLAIRTSGRPYEQYF. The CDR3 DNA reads TGTGCCAGCAGACTAGCTATAAGGACTAGCGGGAGACCCTACGAGCAGTACTTC.